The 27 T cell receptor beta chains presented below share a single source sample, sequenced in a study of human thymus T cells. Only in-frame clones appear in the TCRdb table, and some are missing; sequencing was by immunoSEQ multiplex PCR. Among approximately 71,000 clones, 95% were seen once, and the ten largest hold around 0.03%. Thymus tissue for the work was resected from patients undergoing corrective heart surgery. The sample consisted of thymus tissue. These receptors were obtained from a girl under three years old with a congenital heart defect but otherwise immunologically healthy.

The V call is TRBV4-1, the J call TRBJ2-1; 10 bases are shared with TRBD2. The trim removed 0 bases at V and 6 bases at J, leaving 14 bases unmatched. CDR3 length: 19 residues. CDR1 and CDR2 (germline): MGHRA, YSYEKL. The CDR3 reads CASSQDRAQREGRSNEQFF. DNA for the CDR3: TGCGCCAGCAGCCAAGATAGAGCCCAGCGGGAGGGCCGGAGCAATGAGCAGTTCTTC.

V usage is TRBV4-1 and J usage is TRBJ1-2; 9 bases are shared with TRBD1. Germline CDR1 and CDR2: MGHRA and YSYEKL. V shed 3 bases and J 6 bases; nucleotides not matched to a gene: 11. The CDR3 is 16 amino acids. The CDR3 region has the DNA TGCGCCAGCAGCCACGGGGCGGACAGGGGAAAGGATGGCTACACCTTC. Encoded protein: CASSHGADRGKDGYTF.

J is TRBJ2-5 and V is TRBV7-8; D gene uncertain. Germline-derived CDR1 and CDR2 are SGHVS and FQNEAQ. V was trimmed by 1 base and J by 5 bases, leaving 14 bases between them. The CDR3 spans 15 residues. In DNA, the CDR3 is TGTGCCAGCAGCTTAGGTTGGGGTAAGGCTGAGACCCAGTACTTC. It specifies CASSLGWGKAETQYF.

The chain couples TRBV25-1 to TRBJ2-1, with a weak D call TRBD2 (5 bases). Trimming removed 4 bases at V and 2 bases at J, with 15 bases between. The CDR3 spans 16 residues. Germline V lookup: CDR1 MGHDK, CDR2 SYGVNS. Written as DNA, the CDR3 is TGTGCCAGCAGTGTCCAAGGCGGGCGCCCCTACAATGAGCAGTTCTTC. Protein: CASSVQGGRPYNEQFF. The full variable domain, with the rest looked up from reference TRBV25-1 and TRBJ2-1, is EADIYQTPRYLVIGTGKKITLECSQTMGHDKMYWYQQDPGMELHLIHYSYGVNSTEKGDLSSESTVSRIRTEHFPLTLESARPSHTSQYLCASSVQGGRPYNEQFFGPGTRLTVL.

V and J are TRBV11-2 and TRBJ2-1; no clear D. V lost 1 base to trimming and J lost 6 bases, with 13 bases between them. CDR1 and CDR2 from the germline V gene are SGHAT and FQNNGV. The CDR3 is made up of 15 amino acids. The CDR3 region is CASSLGWFPFNEQFF. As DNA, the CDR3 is TGTGCCAGCAGCTTAGGTTGGTTCCCGTTCAATGAGCAGTTCTTC.

In DNA form, the CDR3 reads TGTGCCAGCAGTCCCGGGACTAGCGGGACACAAGAGACCCAGTACTTC. Its translation: CASSPGTSGTQETQYF. The chain employs TRBV6-4 and TRBJ2-5; the match to TRBD2 covers 13 bases. CDR1 MRHNA and CDR2 SNTAGT come from the germline V gene. The CDR3 runs 16 residues. V dropped 5 bases and J dropped 2; count of bases not matched to a gene: 5.

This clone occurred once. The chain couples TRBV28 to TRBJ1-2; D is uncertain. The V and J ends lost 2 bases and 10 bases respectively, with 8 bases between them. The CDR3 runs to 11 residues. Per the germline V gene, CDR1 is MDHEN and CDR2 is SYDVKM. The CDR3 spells CASSLPGSYTF. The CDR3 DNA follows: TGTGCCAGCAGTTTACCCGGGTCCTACACCTTC.

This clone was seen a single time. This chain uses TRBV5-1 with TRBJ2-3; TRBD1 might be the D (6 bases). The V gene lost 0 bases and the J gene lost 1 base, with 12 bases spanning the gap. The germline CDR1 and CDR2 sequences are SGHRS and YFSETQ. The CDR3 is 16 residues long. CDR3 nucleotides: TGCGCCAGCAGCTTGGGCAGGGGTCGGGGCACAGATACGCAGTATTTT. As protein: CASSLGRGRGTDTQYF.

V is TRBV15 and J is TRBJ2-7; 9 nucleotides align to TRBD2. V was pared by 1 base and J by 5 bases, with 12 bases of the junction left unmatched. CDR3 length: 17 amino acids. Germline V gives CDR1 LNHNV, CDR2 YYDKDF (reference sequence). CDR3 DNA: TGTGCCACCAGCAGAGGGATTGGCGGGAGGGCCGGGGACGAGCAGTACTTC. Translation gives CATSRGIGGRAGDEQYF. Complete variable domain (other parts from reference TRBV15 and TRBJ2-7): DAMVIQNPRYQVTQFGKPVTLSCSQTLNHNVMYWYQQKSSQAPKLLFHYYDKDFNNEADTPDNFQSRRPNTSFCFLDIRSPGLGDTAMYLCATSRGIGGRAGDEQYFGPGTRLTVT.

In nucleotides, the CDR3 is TGCGCCAGCAGCTTGGCTGGGGTGAGCTCCTACAATGAGCAGTTCTTC. The encoded protein is CASSLAGVSSYNEQFF. The genes are TRBV5-1 and TRBJ2-1; D gene uncertain. Germline loops: CDR1 SGHRS, CDR2 YFSETQ. Trimming cost V 0 bases and J 0 bases, with 10 bases left between them. The length of the CDR3 is 16 residues.

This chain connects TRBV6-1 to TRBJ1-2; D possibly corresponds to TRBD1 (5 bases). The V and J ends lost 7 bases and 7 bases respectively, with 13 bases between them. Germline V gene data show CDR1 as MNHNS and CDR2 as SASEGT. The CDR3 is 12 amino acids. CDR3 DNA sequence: TGTGCCAGCATCCGGGGGAGGTCTGGCTACACCTTC. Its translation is CASIRGRSGYTF.

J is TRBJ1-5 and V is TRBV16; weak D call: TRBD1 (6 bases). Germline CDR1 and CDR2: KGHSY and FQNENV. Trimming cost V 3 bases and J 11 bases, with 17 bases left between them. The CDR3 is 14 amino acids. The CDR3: CASSQATPGTTQHF. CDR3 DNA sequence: TGTGCCAGCAGCCAGGCGACACCTGGGACAACCCAGCATTTT.

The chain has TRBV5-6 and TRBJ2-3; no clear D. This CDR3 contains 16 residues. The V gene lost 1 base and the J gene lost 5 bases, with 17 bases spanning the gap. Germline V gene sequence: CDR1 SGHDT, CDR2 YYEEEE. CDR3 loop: CASSLIPAVSGDTQYF. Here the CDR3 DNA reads TGTGCCAGCAGCTTGATCCCCGCGGTCTCAGGAGATACGCAGTATTTT.

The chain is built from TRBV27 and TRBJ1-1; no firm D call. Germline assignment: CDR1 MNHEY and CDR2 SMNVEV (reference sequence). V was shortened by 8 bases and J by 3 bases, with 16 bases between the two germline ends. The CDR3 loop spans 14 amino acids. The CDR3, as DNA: TGTGCCAGCCTAGGCTCATTGAGGGACACTGAAGCTTTCTTT. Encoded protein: CASLGSLRDTEAFF.

The CDR3 coding sequence is TGTGCCAGAAGCGACAGGGGTGGGGGCAATCAGCCCCAGCATTTT. Residues: CARSDRGGGNQPQHF. The V call is TRBV5-3, the J call TRBJ1-5; 8 bases agree with TRBD1. TRBV5-3 is known as an ORF, though its function is uncertain. The CDR3 extends over 15 amino acids. Unmatched junction bases numbered 5, after V lost 4 bases and J lost 2 bases.

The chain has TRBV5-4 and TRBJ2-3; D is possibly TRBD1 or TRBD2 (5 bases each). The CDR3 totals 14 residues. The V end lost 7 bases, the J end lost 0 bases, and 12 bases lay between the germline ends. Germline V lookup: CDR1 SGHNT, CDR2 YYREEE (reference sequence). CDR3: CASGTTVSTDTQYF. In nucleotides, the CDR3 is TGTGCCAGCGGGACGACAGTCAGCACAGATACGCAGTATTTT. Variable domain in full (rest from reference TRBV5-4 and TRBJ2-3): ETGVTQSPTHLIKTRGQQVTLRCSSQSGHNTVSWYQQALGQGPQFIFQYYREEENGRGNFPPRFSGLQFPNYSSELNVNALELDDSALYLCASGTTVSTDTQYFGPGTRLTVL.

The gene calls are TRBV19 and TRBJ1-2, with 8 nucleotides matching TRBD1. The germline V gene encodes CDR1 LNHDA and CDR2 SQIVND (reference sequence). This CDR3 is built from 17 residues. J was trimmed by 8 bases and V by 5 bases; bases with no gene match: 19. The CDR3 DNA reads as TGTGCCAGTAGTGGCCCGGGACAGGCTTTTGAGAGCGGAGGCTACACCTTC. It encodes CASSGPGQAFESGGYTF.

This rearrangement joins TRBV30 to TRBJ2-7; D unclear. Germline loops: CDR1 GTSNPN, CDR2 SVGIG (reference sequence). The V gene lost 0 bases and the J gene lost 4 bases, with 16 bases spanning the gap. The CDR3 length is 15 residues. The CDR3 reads CAWSVRPARQYEQYF. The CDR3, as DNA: TGTGCCTGGAGTGTTCGACCGGCGAGGCAGTACGAGCAGTACTTC.

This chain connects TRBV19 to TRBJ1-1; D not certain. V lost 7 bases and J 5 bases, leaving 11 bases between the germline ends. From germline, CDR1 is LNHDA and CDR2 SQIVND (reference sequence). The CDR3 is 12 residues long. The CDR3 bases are TGTGCCAGTATGGGATCTGAGACTGAAGCTTTCTTT. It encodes CASMGSETEAFF.

The chain's CDR3 is CASSLGYRIFQETQYF. The CDR3 DNA reads TGCGCCAGCAGCCTCGGATACAGGATCTTCCAAGAGACCCAGTACTTC. The J gene is TRBJ2-5, the V gene TRBV5-1; D may be TRBD1 (5 bases). The V gene lost 4 bases and the J gene lost 1 base, with 17 bases spanning the gap. The CDR3 has 16 residues. Germline loops: CDR1 SGHRS, CDR2 YFSETQ.

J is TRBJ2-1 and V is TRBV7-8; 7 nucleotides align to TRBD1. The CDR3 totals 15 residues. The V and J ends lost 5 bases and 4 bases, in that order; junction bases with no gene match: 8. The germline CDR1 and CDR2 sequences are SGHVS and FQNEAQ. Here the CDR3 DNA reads TGTGCCAGCAGCCTGGGGCAGGGGGTTTACAATGAGCAGTTCTTC. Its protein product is CASSLGQGVYNEQFF. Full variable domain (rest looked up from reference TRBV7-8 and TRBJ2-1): GAGVSQSPRYKVAKRGQDVALRCDPISGHVSLFWYQQALGQGPEFLTYFQNEAQLDKSGLPSDRFFAERPEGSVSTLKIQRTQQEDSAVYLCASSLGQGVYNEQFFGPGTRLTVL.

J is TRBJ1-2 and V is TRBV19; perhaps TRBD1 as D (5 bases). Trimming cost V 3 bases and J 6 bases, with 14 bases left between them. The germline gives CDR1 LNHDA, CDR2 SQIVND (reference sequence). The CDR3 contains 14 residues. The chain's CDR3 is CASSIKERGHGYTF. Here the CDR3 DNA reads TGTGCCAGTAGTATCAAGGAAAGGGGTCATGGCTACACCTTC.

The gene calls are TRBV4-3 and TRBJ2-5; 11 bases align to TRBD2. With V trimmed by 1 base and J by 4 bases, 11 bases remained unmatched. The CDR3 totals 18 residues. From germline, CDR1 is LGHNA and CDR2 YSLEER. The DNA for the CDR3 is TGCGCCAGCAGCCAAGTAGGAACTAGCGGGAGACGAAGAGAGACCCAGTACTTC. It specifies CASSQVGTSGRRRETQYF.

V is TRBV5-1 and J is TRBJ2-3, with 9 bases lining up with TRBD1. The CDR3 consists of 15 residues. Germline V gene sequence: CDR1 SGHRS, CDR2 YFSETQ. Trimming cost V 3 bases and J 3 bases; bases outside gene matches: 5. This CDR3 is CASSSGTGYTDTQYF. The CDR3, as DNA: TGCGCCAGCAGCTCCGGGACAGGGTATACAGATACGCAGTATTTT.

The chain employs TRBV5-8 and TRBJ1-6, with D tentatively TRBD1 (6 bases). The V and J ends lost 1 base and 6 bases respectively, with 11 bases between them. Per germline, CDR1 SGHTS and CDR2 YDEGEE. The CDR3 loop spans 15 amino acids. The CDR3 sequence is CASSLSRTVNSPLHF. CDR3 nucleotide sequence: TGTGCCAGCAGCTTGTCCAGGACAGTTAATTCACCCCTCCACTTT.

In DNA, the CDR3 is TGTGCCAGCAGCTTGAGGGCCGGGGGCCATGGCTATGGCTACACCTTC. Protein sequence: CASSLRAGGHGYGYTF. This sequence joins TRBV5-6 and TRBJ1-2; maybe TRBD1 (6 bases). The CDR3 totals 16 residues. CDR1 SGHDT and CDR2 YYEEEE come from the germline V gene. Deletions cut 1 base from V and 4 bases from J, with 17 bases between.

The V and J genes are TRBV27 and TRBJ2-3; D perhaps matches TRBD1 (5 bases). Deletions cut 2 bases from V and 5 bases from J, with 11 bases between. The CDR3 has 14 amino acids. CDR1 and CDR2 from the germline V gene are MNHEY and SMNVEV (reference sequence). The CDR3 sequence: CASSLNSRGDTQYF. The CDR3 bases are TGTGCCAGCAGTTTAAATAGTAGGGGAGATACGCAGTATTTT.